What follows are 28 T cell receptor beta chains derived from one specimen sequenced in a study of T cell responses to AZD1222 COVID-19 vaccine. Measured with immunoSEQ multiplex PCR; TCRdb has only the in-frame clones, and not every one. The sample gives approximately 94,000 clones, about nine tenths of which show up once; 1.8% is in the top ten. The sample consisted of peripheral blood, taken on day 0 of AZD1222 vaccination. These receptors all come from an adult in good health.

The CDR3 spells CASSLVSNTEAFF. The CDR3 DNA is TGCGCCAGCAGCTTGGTTTCGAACACTGAAGCTTTCTTT. The chain uses TRBV5-1 and TRBJ1-1; D is ambiguous. Germline V gene lookup returns CDR1 SGHRS and CDR2 YFSETQ. Trimming removed 0 bases from V and 1 base from J, with 4 bases in between. The CDR3 length is 13 residues.

The chain employs TRBV30 and TRBJ2-7; 8 bases line up with TRBD2. This CDR3 is 14 amino acids long. V shed 2 bases and J 1 base; nucleotides not matched to a gene: 4. Germline V gene sequence: CDR1 GTSNPN, CDR2 SVGIG (reference sequence). CDR3 protein: CAWSNGGGSYEQYF. The DNA of the CDR3 is TGTGCCTGGAGTAACGGGGGGGGATCCTACGAGCAGTACTTC.

The J gene is TRBJ2-3, the V gene TRBV28, with 8 positions matching TRBD2. Germline lookup yields CDR1 MDHEN and CDR2 SYDVKM. Germline trimming cut 8 bases from V and 4 bases from J; bases unmatched to any gene: 5. This CDR3 region has 13 residues. The CDR3 region has the DNA TGTGCCAGCCGCGGGGGGCCCGCAGATACGCAGTATTTT. This codes for CASRGGPADTQYF.

V is TRBV6-5 and J is TRBJ1-5, with D uncertain. Germline loops: CDR1 MNHEY, CDR2 SVGAGI. The CDR3 is made up of 13 amino acids. Trimming stripped 2 bases from V and 3 bases from J, with 5 bases between. DNA for the CDR3: TGTGCCAGCAGTTACACGAACAATCAGCCCCAGCATTTT. Translation gives CASSYTNNQPQHF.

This chain links TRBV4-3 with TRBJ1-4; the D is unclear. Germline V gives CDR1 LGHNA, CDR2 YSLEER. The CDR3 spans 12 residues. V dropped 3 bases and J dropped 6 bases, with 5 bases sitting between them. The CDR3 sequence: CASSQTHEKLFF. Here the CDR3 DNA reads TGCGCCAGCAGCCAGACCCATGAAAAACTGTTTTTT.

This chain joins TRBV7-2 and TRBJ1-1; D remains unclear. V shed 4 bases and J shed 0 bases, with 12 bases lying between them. The CDR3 loop spans 15 amino acids. Per germline, CDR1 SGHTA and CDR2 FQGNSA. The CDR3 nucleotides read TGTGCCAGCAGCTCCCCCGCGCAGATGAACACTGAAGCTTTCTTT. Translation gives CASSSPAQMNTEAFF.

The V and J genes are TRBV7-9 and TRBJ2-1; 8 nucleotides agree with TRBD1. CDR3 length equals 16 residues. Germline CDR1 is SEHNR and CDR2 is FQNEAQ (reference sequence). V shed 0 bases and J 7 bases; nucleotides not matched to a gene: 8. The CDR3 sequence: CASSLASQGALNEQFF. The DNA of the CDR3 is TGTGCCAGCAGCTTAGCGTCGCAGGGGGCCCTAAATGAGCAGTTCTTC.

This clone was recorded a few times. This chain uses TRBV4-1 with TRBJ1-5; D is possibly TRBD1 (6 bases). V was clipped by 4 bases and J by 3 bases, with 25 bases between them. The CDR3 is 19 amino acids. Looked up from germline, CDR1 is MGHRA and CDR2 is YSYEKL. The CDR3 coding sequence is TGCGCCAGCAGCCCACGGTCTCTAGGGGCGACAGGCGTCAATCAGCCCCAGCATTTT. Its protein product is CASSPRSLGATGVNQPQHF.

The J gene is TRBJ1-2, the V gene TRBV19; D might be TRBD1 (6 bases). The germline V and J ends were trimmed by 8 bases and 2 bases, with 15 bases remaining between them. The CDR3 extends over 14 amino acids. Germline loops: CDR1 LNHDA, CDR2 SQIVND (reference sequence). CDR3 sequence (DNA): TGTGCCAGTGGCCGGTGGGACATCAACTATGGCTACACCTTC. Encoded protein: CASGRWDINYGYTF. The full variable domain, its missing parts supplied by reference TRBV19 and TRBJ1-2, is DGGITQSPKYLFRKEGQNVTLSCEQNLNHDAMYWYRQDPGQGLRLIYYSQIVNDFQKGDIAEGYSVSREKKESFPLTVTSAQKNPTAFYLCASGRWDINYGYTFGSGTRLTVV.

This clone occurred once. V and J are TRBV7-9 and TRBJ2-3; D remains ambiguous. This CDR3 has 14 amino acids. V was pared by 2 bases and J by 3 bases, with 9 bases between. Germline loops: CDR1 SEHNR, CDR2 FQNEAQ (reference sequence). The CDR3 is CASSLTVGTDTQYF. CDR3 nucleotides: TGTGCCAGCAGCTTAACAGTAGGTACAGATACGCAGTATTTT. The complete variable domain, with remaining parts taken from reference TRBV7-9 and TRBJ2-3, reads DTGVSQNPRHKITKRGQNVTFRCDPISEHNRLYWYRQTLGQGPEFLTYFQNEAQLEKSRLLSDRFSAERPKGSFSTLEIQRTEQGDSAMYLCASSLTVGTDTQYFGPGTRLTVL.

The J gene is TRBJ2-1, the V gene TRBV6-6; possibly TRBD1 for D (6 bases). This CDR3 comprises 14 residues. Trimming cost V 6 bases and J 0 bases, with 9 bases left between them. CDR1 is MNHNY and CDR2 is SVGAGI in the germline V gene (reference sequence). The CDR3 sequence is CASSRDTSYNEQFF. CDR3 in DNA: TGTGCCAGCAGCAGGGACACCTCCTACAATGAGCAGTTCTTC.

V gene TRBV14 combines with J gene TRBJ2-1; 8 nucleotides match TRBD1. Trimming at V came to 3 bases and at J to 8 bases, leaving 6 bases not matched to a gene. CDR1 SGHDN and CDR2 FVKESK come from the germline V gene. This CDR3 is built from 14 residues. The CDR3: CASSHPGQDYEQFF. In DNA, the CDR3 is TGTGCCAGCAGCCACCCGGGACAGGACTATGAGCAGTTCTTC.

This chain joins TRBV27 and TRBJ2-2; D is ambiguous. Germline V gene lookup returns CDR1 MNHEY and CDR2 SMNVEV (reference sequence). CDR3 length: 11 amino acids. V was shortened by 5 bases and J by 7 bases, with 5 bases between the two germline ends. The CDR3 nucleotides read TGTGCCAGCAGTAAGGGCGGGGAGCTGTTTTTT. Amino acids: CASSKGGELFF.

The J gene is TRBJ1-1, the V gene TRBV27; D is uncertain. Looked up from germline, CDR1 is MNHEY and CDR2 is SMNVEV (reference sequence). The V end lost 6 bases, the J end lost 4 bases, and 12 bases lay between the germline ends. This CDR3 spans 13 amino acids. CDR3 sequence (DNA): TGTGCCAGCAGCTGGCAATCGGGCACTGAAGCTTTCTTT. This codes for CASSWQSGTEAFF.

V and J are TRBV4-2 and TRBJ2-7; 8 positions match TRBD2. CDR3 length: 17 residues. J gave up 1 base and V 3 bases, and 11 bases lay outside the gene matches. Germline V CDR1 and CDR2: LGHNA, YNFKEQ. The CDR3 here is CASSHLTSGKSSYEQYF. The CDR3 bases are TGTGCCAGCAGCCATCTCACTAGCGGAAAAAGTTCCTACGAGCAGTACTTC.

The chain recombines TRBV6-5 with TRBJ1-1; D remains unclear. Deletions cut 5 bases from V and 4 bases from J, with 14 bases between. This CDR3 is 14 amino acids long. The germline V gene has CDR1 MNHEY and CDR2 SVGAGI. CDR3 loop: CASSPIGIVTEAFF. The CDR3 DNA follows: TGTGCCAGCAGTCCCATCGGGATCGTCACTGAAGCTTTCTTT.

The V call is TRBV9, the J call TRBJ1-3; perhaps TRBD1 as D (6 bases). V was cut by 4 bases and J by 0 bases, with 17 bases left in between. CDR1 is SGDLS, CDR2 YYNGEE, per germline. The CDR3 runs to 17 residues. DNA of the CDR3: TGTGCCAGCAGCCCCCGGGGGCACGGCACCTCTGGAAACACCATATATTTT. Translation gives CASSPRGHGTSGNTIYF.

This clone appeared once. The V call is TRBV5-6, the J call TRBJ2-1; D is uncertain. Deletions cut 4 bases from V and 6 bases from J, with 14 bases between. Germline-derived CDR1 and CDR2 are SGHDT and YYEEEE. This CDR3 is 14 amino acids long. CDR3: CASSPEGPPNEQFF. Written as DNA, the CDR3 is TGTGCCAGCAGCCCGGAAGGGCCCCCCAATGAGCAGTTCTTC.

The chain is built from TRBV14 and TRBJ2-1, with unresolved D. Trimming took 4 bases from V and 3 from J, leaving 4 bases between them. CDR3 length equals 12 residues. Per germline, CDR1 SGHDN and CDR2 FVKESK. In DNA form, the CDR3 reads TGTGCCAGCAGCCCACACTACAATGAGCAGTTCTTC. Translated: CASSPHYNEQFF.

V and J are TRBV7-2 and TRBJ2-5, with 7 positions matching TRBD2. The CDR3 loop spans 16 amino acids. Trimming at V came to 3 bases and at J to 6 bases, leaving 13 bases not matched to a gene. Per the germline V gene, CDR1 is SGHTA and CDR2 is FQGNSA. The CDR3 DNA sequence: TGTGCCAGCAGCTTTCTAGGCCAGTCCAGCGGGAAGACCCAGTACTTC. Protein: CASSFLGQSSGKTQYF.

The chain joins TRBV5-1 to TRBJ2-7; D possibly corresponds to TRBD1 (6 bases). The CDR3 consists of 14 residues. The germline gives CDR1 SGHRS, CDR2 YFSETQ. V was trimmed by 0 bases and J by 1 base, leaving 8 bases between them. As DNA, the CDR3 is TGCGCCAGCAGCTTGGCAGGGGATTCCTACGAGCAGTACTTC. As protein: CASSLAGDSYEQYF.

The chain has TRBV4-3 and TRBJ2-3, with 8 positions matching TRBD2. This CDR3 region has 17 residues. V gave up 5 bases and J gave up 1 base; unmatched junction bases: 11. CDR1 and CDR2 (germline): LGHNA, YSLEER. CDR3 amino acids: CASSSLPPGGGTDTQYF. The DNA of the CDR3 is TGCGCCAGCAGCTCCCTCCCCCCGGGAGGGGGCACAGATACGCAGTATTTT.

This clone was seen a single time. V is TRBV7-2 and J is TRBJ2-3; D is ambiguous. Trimming left V 5 bases short and J 1 base short, with 10 bases between. The CDR3 extends over 14 amino acids. Germline CDR1 and CDR2: SGHTA and FQGNSA. The CDR3 here is CASSPSGGTDTQYF. CDR3 DNA sequence: TGTGCCAGCAGCCCATCTGGGGGCACAGATACGCAGTATTTT. Drawing the rest from reference TRBV7-2 and TRBJ2-3, the complete variable domain is GAGVSQSPSNKVTEKGKDVELRCDPISGHTALYWYRQSLGQGLEFLIYFQGNSAPDKSGLPSDRFSAERTGGSVSTLTIQRTQQEDSAVYLCASSPSGGTDTQYFGPGTRLTVL.

This chain joins TRBV7-2 and TRBJ2-1; TRBD2 is a possible D gene (6 bases). V was trimmed by 2 bases and J by 2 bases, leaving 13 bases between them. This CDR3 is built from 16 residues. CDR1 is SGHTA, CDR2 FQGNSA, per germline. This CDR3 is CASSLLEGAPYNEQFF. In nucleotides, the CDR3 is TGTGCCAGCAGCTTACTGGAGGGAGCCCCCTACAATGAGCAGTTCTTC.

The V gene is TRBV11-2, the J gene TRBJ2-7; TRBD2 aligns across 13 bases. CDR1 is SGHAT, CDR2 FQNNGV, per germline. The CDR3 runs 16 residues. The junction had 8 bases not matched to a gene; V was cut back by 6 bases and J by 3 bases. CDR3 residues: CASRGTSGTSYYEQYF. The DNA of the CDR3 is TGTGCCAGCAGAGGGACTAGCGGGACCTCCTACTACGAGCAGTACTTC. The whole variable domain, remainder taken from reference TRBV11-2 and TRBJ2-7, is EAGVAQSPRYKIIEKRQSVAFWCNPISGHATLYWYQQILGQGPKLLIQFQNNGVVDDSQLPKDRFSAERLKGVDSTLKIQPAKLEDSAVYLCASRGTSGTSYYEQYFGPGTRLTVT.

This clone was seen a few times. The chain combines TRBV4-2 with TRBJ1-3; the match to TRBD1 covers 12 bases. There are 17 residues in the CDR3. Germline V gives CDR1 LGHNA, CDR2 YNFKEQ. V trimming: 0 bases; J trimming: 2 bases; junction bases outside the gene matches: 2. The CDR3: CASSQEGQGAPGNTIYF. The CDR3 DNA sequence: TGTGCCAGCAGCCAAGAGGGACAGGGGGCGCCTGGAAACACCATATATTTT.

V and J are TRBV19 and TRBJ1-2, with a possible D match to TRBD1 (5 bases). CDR3 length: 13 amino acids. The V end lost 3 bases, the J end lost 5 bases, and 10 bases lay between the germline ends. The germline CDR1 and CDR2 sequences are LNHDA and SQIVND (reference sequence). This CDR3 is CASSIGTVYGYTF. The CDR3 bases are TGTGCCAGTAGTATCGGGACGGTTTATGGCTACACCTTC. The complete variable domain, with remaining parts taken from reference TRBV19 and TRBJ1-2, reads DGGITQSPKYLFRKEGQNVTLSCEQNLNHDAMYWYRQDPGQGLRLIYYSQIVNDFQKGDIAEGYSVSREKKESFPLTVTSAQKNPTAFYLCASSIGTVYGYTFGSGTRLTVV.

Only a few counts were recorded for this clone. The gene calls are TRBV6-4 and TRBJ1-1, with unresolved D. V lost 9 bases, J lost 1 base, and 9 bases lay in between. The CDR3 is 12 amino acids. Germline V gene data show CDR1 as MRHNA and CDR2 as SNTAGT. The CDR3 bases are TGTGCCAGTGCTCGGGGGAACACTGAAGCTTTCTTT. Amino acids: CASARGNTEAFF.